This TCR beta chain was profiled in a study of T cell repertoires in cytomegalovirus infection (dated by TCRdb to the late 2010s). Regarding the complete study: Because public TCR beta signatures pointed to carriage of CMV infection together with the matching HLA type, the HLA type of each donor mattered for the analysis.

On the study overall, not on this receptor specifically: The ex vivo response was dominated by HLA-C-restricted CMV-specific TCR beta clonotypes, which also provided the single most frequent clonotype in two of eight donors. Cumulative frequency of public TCR beta family members discriminated carriers of CMV infection plus the relevant HLA type in this cohort and an independent 352-donor cohort.

The data were produced on an Illumina HiSeq 1500. TCRdb itself trimmed the public reads at Q25 with fastp, ran MiXCR and retained productive beta chains. Each CDR3 protein appears once, grouped with its most common genes and DNA. The sample yields approximately 490,000 distinct CDR3 sequences; about 11% were counted once. The ten biggest clones cover more than 8.5% of the sample. This clonotype was seen ten or more times. Its antigen remains unidentified. No base quality information exists; no much larger clone differs at one position. The sample was PBMCs. This sequence was found in a human donor in good health (CMV status not recorded). Some clones in this sample may be carry-over from other donors' samples.

CDR3 reads: CASSAPRGRAPYEQYF. The DNA is as follows: TGTGCCAGCAGTGCTCCCCGGGGCAGGGCGCCCTACGAGCAGTACTTC. Rearrangement joined TRBV28 to TRBJ2-7; the D segment is perhaps TRBD1 or TRBD2, each sharing 5 matched bases. Taken from cysteine to phenylalanine, the CDR3 has 16 residues. Only CDR3 DNA is held: 48 bases, read in frame from base 1. The V and J ends are trimmed by 5 bases and 2 bases, leaving 19 bases between them. The germline V gene yields MDHEN for CDR1 and SYDVKM for CDR2.